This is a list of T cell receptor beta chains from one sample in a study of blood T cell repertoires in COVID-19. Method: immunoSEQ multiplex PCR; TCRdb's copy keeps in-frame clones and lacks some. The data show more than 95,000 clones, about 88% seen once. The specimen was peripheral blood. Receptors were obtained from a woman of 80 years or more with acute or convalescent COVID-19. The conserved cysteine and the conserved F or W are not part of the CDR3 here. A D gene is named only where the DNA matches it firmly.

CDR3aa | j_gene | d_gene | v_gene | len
ASSLAGQGSSGYT | TRBJ1-2 | TRBD1 | TRBV5-1 | 13
ASSLSNTGELF | TRBJ2-2 | NA | TRBV7-3 | 11
ASSVYSGTTPVLATGELF | TRBJ2-2 | TRBD2 | TRBV9 | 18
ASSVRVAGNTIY | TRBJ1-3 | NA | TRBV19 | 12
ASSYDRNYGYT | TRBJ1-2 | NA | TRBV5-1 | 11
ASSPISDFMNTEAF | TRBJ1-1 | NA | TRBV18 | 14
ASSPGSPRGTDTQY | TRBJ2-3 | NA | TRBV5-1 | 14
ASSADTKSEKLF | TRBJ1-4 | NA | TRBV2 | 12
ASSQAGGETQY | TRBJ2-5 | TRBD2 | TRBV28 | 11
ASSVRPGAGELF | TRBJ2-2 | NA | TRBV9 | 12
ASSEIRIGGYEQY | TRBJ2-7 | NA | TRBV6-1 | 13
ASSLPATNEKLF | TRBJ1-4 | NA | TRBV5-5 | 12
ASSAPWGGGELF | TRBJ2-2 | NA | TRBV19 | 12
ASSKQRVGHNEQF | TRBJ2-1 | NA | TRBV9 | 13
ASSLGTLQGSSGNTIY | TRBJ1-3 | NA | TRBV7-6 | 16
ASSESGNSYEQY | TRBJ2-7 | TRBD2 | TRBV9 | 12
ASSSQGATNEKLF | TRBJ1-4 | NA | TRBV9 | 13
ASSQAGTAHSYEQY | TRBJ2-7 | TRBD1 | TRBV4-1 | 14
ASSKGRCNTGELF | TRBJ2-2 | NA | TRBV21-1 | 13
ASSLVEGGNTEAF | TRBJ1-1 | NA | TRBV7-9 | 13
ASSLRDTGYQETQY | TRBJ2-5 | NA | TRBV5-4 | 14
ASSLLGGQY | TRBJ2-7 | NA | TRBV28 | 9
ASSMGDRIINSPLH | TRBJ1-6 | TRBD1 | TRBV19 | 14
ASTLWQAGEQF | TRBJ2-1 | NA | TRBV5-6 | 11
ASSSLTGISGNTIY | TRBJ1-3 | NA | TRBV9 | 14
ASSFADTQY | TRBJ2-3 | NA | TRBV12-3/TRBV12-4 | 9
ASRGTSGRGTQY | TRBJ2-5 | TRBD2 | TRBV3-1/TRBV3-2 | 12
ASSAGTSGSDEQF | TRBJ2-1 | TRBD2 | TRBV5-1 | 13
ASSLRGIGGTSSYNEQF | TRBJ2-1 | TRBD2 | TRBV7-2 | 17